Each of the 14 T cell receptor beta chains below was sequenced from the same sample in a study of early T cells in non-severe SARS-CoV-2 infection. TCRdb redid the calling of the 5' RACE reads with MiXCR, one entry per CDR3 protein. The data show roughly 53,000 distinct CDR3 sequences, roughly a tenth seen once. Sequencing was performed on whole blood. These receptors were taken from an adult who was a healthcare worker with PCR-confirmed SARS-CoV-2 infection or an uninfected control (not recorded which).

This clonotype has at least ten counts. The chain carries TRBV6-5 and TRBJ1-2; D is unclear. CDR3 length: 15 amino acids. The germline V and J ends were trimmed by 3 bases and 4 bases, with 15 bases remaining between them. Germline values: CDR1 MNHEY, CDR2 SVGAGI. This chain's CDR3 is CASSYERTGVYGYTF. The CDR3, as DNA: TGTGCCAGCAGTTATGAGAGGACGGGAGTCTATGGCTACACCTTC.

Only a few counts were recorded for this clonotype. The chain couples TRBV5-1 to TRBJ2-2; 12 bases align to TRBD2. The V gene's germline CDR1 is SGHRS and CDR2 YFSETQ. J lost 6 bases, V lost 4 bases, and 7 bases had no gene match. CDR3 length: 16 amino acids. The CDR3: CASSPASGGAAGELFF. The CDR3 DNA reads TGCGCCAGCAGCCCGGCTAGCGGGGGGGCAGCCGGGGAGCTGTTTTTT.

In its sample, this clonotype was seen a few times. The genes are TRBV29-1 and TRBJ2-7; D gene unclear. The CDR3 sequence is 16 residues long. The germline V gene has CDR1 SQVTM and CDR2 ANQGSEA. Trimming shortened V by 4 bases and J by 1 base, and 20 bases separated the two germline ends. As DNA, the CDR3 is TGCAGCGTTGCGTCGGGCTGGGGAATGCCATCCTACGAGCAGTACTTC. Amino acids: CSVASGWGMPSYEQYF.

This clonotype was counted many times. The V gene is TRBV25-1, the J gene TRBJ1-5, with TRBD1 as a possible D gene (6 bases). Trimming took off 3 bases at V and 10 bases at J, with 16 bases between the two ends. Germline loops: CDR1 MGHDK, CDR2 SYGVNS. The CDR3 spans 14 residues. The CDR3 coding sequence is TGTGCCAGCAGTGAGGGGACATGGGGGGAACCCCAGCATTTT. It specifies CASSEGTWGEPQHF.

The chain combines TRBV5-1 with TRBJ2-2; D gene ambiguous. The CDR3 totals 13 residues. The V and J ends lost 4 bases and 6 bases respectively, with 10 bases between them. Germline V gene sequence: CDR1 SGHRS, CDR2 YFSETQ. The CDR3 DNA sequence: TGCGCCAGCAGCCTTGGTGGGGCCGGGGAGCTGTTTTTT. Translating it yields CASSLGGAGELFF.

CDR3 bases: TGTGCCAGCAGTCTTGAGTTAAACATTCAGTACTTC. Amino acid sequence: CASSLELNIQYF. The chain recombines TRBV7-2 with TRBJ2-4, with D unclear. CDR1 is SGHTA and CDR2 is FQGNSA in the germline V gene. The CDR3 runs to 12 residues. Trimming removed 6 bases at V and 6 bases at J, with 9 bases between.

This clonotype came up many times. In DNA, the CDR3 is TGCGCCAGCAGCTCGCCCCCGGGACGGGGGATAAATGAGCAGTTCTTC. Translating gives CASSSPPGRGINEQFF. The chain employs TRBV5-1 and TRBJ2-1; D possibly corresponds to TRBD2 (6 bases). CDR1 and CDR2 from the germline V gene are SGHRS and YFSETQ. The V and J ends lost 3 bases and 7 bases respectively, with 20 bases between them. This CDR3 is built from 16 residues.

This clonotype has at least ten counts. The chain links TRBV4-1 to TRBJ2-6; 7 nucleotides align to TRBD2. Germline V gene data show CDR1 as MGHRA and CDR2 as YSYEKL. The CDR3 covers 16 residues. The V and J ends lost 4 bases and 2 bases, in that order; junction bases with no gene match: 5. The CDR3 DNA is TGCGCCAGCAGCCCGGGTGCGGGGGCTGGGGCCAACGTCCTGACTTTC. This gives the protein CASSPGAGAGANVLTF.

The genes are TRBV4-3 and TRBJ2-4; D gene unclear. V was clipped by 1 base and J by 4 bases, with 11 bases between them. There are 15 residues in the CDR3. Germline-derived CDR1 and CDR2 are LGHNA and YSLEER. The CDR3 DNA follows: TGCGCCAGCAGCCAAGTCCGGTCCGCGAAAAACATTCAGTACTTC. Its protein product is CASSQVRSAKNIQYF.

This clonotype was observed many times. The V and J genes are TRBV14 and TRBJ2-5; D possibly matches TRBD1 or TRBD2 (5 bases each). Trimming pared 4 bases from V and 3 bases from J, leaving 6 bases between. Germline-derived CDR1 and CDR2 are SGHDN and FVKESK. This CDR3 spans 12 amino acids. CDR3 DNA sequence: TGTGCCAGCAGCCGGGGGAAAGAGACCCAGTACTTC. As protein: CASSRGKETQYF.

This clonotype occurred once. The chain has TRBV3-1 and TRBJ2-2, with 10 bases aligning to TRBD2. The V gene's germline CDR1 is LGHDT and CDR2 YNNKEL (reference sequence). Unmatched junction bases numbered 4, after V lost 5 bases and J lost 1 base. The CDR3 totals 16 residues. DNA for the CDR3: TGTGCCAGCAGCTTTGGACTAGCGGAGAACACCGGGGAGCTGTTTTTT. Its translation: CASSFGLAENTGELFF.

The table lists this clonotype with a few counts. The V and J genes are TRBV20-1 and TRBJ1-1; D is possibly TRBD1 (6 bases). Trimming took off 6 bases at V and 1 base at J, with 15 bases between the two ends. Germline V CDR1 and CDR2: DFQATT, SNEGSKA (reference sequence). The CDR3 consists of 14 residues. Written as DNA, the CDR3 is TGCAGTGCCAGCCGGGACACAGAGAACACTGAAGCTTTCTTT. It is translated as CSASRDTENTEAFF.

This chain connects TRBV18 to TRBJ2-5; the D is unclear. This CDR3 comprises 13 residues. V lost 3 bases and J 5 bases, leaving 10 bases between the germline ends. Looked up from germline, CDR1 is KGHSH and CDR2 is LQKENI. This CDR3 reads CASSPSNDETQYF. CDR3 nucleotide sequence: TGTGCCAGCTCACCCTCGAACGATGAGACCCAGTACTTC.

The chain joins TRBV7-9 to TRBJ2-5; weak D call: TRBD1 (6 bases). Germline CDR1 and CDR2: SEHNR and FQNEAQ (reference sequence). The V end lost 5 bases, the J end lost 1 base, and 14 bases lay between the germline ends. The CDR3 contains 15 residues. The DNA of the CDR3 is TGTGCCAGCAGCGGCGGACAGACAGTCCAAGAGACCCAGTACTTC. Its translation is CASSGGQTVQETQYF.